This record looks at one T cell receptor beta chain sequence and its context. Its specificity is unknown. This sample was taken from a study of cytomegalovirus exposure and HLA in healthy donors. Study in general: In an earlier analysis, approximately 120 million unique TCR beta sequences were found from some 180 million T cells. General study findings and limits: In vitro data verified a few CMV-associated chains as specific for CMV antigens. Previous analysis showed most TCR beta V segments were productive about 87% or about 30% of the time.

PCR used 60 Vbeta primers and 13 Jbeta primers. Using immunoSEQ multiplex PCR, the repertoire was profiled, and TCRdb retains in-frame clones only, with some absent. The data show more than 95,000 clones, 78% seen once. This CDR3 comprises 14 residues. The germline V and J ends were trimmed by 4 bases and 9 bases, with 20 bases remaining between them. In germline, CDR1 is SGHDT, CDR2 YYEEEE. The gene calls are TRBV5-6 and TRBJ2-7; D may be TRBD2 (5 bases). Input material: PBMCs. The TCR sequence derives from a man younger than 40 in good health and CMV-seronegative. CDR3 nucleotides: TGTGCCAGCAGCCCCTCGCGGGCAGCTACGAGGCAGTACTTC. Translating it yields CASSPSRAATRQYF.